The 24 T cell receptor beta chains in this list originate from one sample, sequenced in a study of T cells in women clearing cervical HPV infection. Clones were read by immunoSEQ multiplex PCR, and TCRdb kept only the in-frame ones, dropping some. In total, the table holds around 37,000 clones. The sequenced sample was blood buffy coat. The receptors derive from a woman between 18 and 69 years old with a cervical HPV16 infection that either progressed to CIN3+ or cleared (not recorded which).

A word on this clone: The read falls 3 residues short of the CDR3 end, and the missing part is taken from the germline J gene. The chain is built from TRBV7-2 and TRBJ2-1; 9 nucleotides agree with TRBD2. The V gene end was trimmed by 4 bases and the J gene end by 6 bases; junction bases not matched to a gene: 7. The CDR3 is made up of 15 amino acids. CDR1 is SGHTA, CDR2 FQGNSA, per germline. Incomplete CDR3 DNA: TGTGCCAGCAGCTCACCGGGACTAGCTCGCAATGAG. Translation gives CASSSPGLARNE. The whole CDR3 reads CASSSPGLARNEQFF.

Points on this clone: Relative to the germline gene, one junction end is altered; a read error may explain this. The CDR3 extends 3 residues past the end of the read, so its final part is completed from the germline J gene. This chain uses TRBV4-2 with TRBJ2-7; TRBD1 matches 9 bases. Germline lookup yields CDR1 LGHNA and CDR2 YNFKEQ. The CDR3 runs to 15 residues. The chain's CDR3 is CASSQMTGGYYEQYF. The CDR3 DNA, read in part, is TGCGCCAGCAGCCAAATGACAGGGGGTTACTACGAG.

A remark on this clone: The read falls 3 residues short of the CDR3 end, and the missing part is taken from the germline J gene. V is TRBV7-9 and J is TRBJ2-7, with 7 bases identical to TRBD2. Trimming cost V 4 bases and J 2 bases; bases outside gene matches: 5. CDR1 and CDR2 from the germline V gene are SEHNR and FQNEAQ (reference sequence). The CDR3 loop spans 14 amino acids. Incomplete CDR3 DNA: TGTGCCAGCAGCTGGAGCGGGATCCCCTACGAG. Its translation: CASSWSGIPYE. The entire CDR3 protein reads CASSWSGIPYEQYF.

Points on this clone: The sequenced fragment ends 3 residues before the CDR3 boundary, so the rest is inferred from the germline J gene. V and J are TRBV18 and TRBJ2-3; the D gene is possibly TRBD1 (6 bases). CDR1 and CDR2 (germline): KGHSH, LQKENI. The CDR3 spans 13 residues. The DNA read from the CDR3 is TGTGCCAGCTCACCGCTTGAGGGGGAGACG. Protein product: CASSPLEGET. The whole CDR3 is CASSPLEGETQYF.

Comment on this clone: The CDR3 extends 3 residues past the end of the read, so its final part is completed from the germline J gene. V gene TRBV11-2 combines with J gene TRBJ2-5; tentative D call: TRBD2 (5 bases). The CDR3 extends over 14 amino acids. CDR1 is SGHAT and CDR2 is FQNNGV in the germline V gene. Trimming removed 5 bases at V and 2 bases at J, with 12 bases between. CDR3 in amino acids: CASSSGPHQETQYF. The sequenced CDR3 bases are TGTGCCAGCAGCAGCGGACCTCATCAAGAGACC.

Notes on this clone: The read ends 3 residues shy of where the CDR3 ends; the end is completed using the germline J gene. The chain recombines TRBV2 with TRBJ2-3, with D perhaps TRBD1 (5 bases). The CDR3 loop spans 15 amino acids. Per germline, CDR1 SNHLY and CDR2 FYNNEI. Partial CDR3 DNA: TGTGCCAGCAGTCCGGACACTGGATCTATTAAGACG. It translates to CASSPDTGSIKT. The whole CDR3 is CASSPDTGSIKTQYF.

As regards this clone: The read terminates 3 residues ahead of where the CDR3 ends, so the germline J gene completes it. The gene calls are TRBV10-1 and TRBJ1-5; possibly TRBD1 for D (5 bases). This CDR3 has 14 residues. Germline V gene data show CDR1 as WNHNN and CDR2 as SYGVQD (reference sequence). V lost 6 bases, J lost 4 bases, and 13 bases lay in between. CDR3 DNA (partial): TGCGCCAGCAGACCCATCCCAGGGAATCAGCCC. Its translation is CASRPIPGNQP. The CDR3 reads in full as CASRPIPGNQPQHF.

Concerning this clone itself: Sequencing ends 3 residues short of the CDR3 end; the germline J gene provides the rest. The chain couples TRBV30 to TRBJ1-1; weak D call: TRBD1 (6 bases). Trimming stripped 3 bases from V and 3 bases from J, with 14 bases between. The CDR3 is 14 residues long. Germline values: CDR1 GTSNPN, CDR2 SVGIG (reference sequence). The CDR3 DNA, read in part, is TGTGCCTGGAGGATAGGCGGGGGGCACACTGAA. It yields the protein CAWRIGGGHTE. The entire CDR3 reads CAWRIGGGHTEAFF.

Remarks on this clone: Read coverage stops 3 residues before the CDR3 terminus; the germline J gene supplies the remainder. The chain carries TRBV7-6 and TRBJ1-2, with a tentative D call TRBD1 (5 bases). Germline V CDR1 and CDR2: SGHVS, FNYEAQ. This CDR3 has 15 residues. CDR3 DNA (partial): TGTGCCAGCAGCCCCGATACGGGACTTTTGAGAGGC. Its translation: CASSPDTGLLRG. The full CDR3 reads CASSPDTGLLRGYTF. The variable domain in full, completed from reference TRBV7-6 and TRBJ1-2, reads GAGVSQSPRYKVTKRGQDVALRCDPISGHVSLYWYRQALGQGPEFLTYFNYEAQQDKSGLPNDRFSAERPEGSISTLTIQRTEQRDSAMYRCASSPDTGLLRGYTFGSGTRLTVV.

The CDR3 reads CASSLLGEGNGELFF. CDR3 DNA (partial): TGCGCCAGCAGCTTGTTGGGCGAGGGGAACGGGGAG. V is TRBV5-1 and J is TRBJ2-2, with D perhaps assigned TRBD1 or TRBD2 (5 bases each). The CDR3 end lies 3 residues beyond the end of the read and is filled in from the germline J gene. Trimming pared 1 base from V and 7 bases from J, leaving 14 bases between. Germline CDR1 and CDR2: SGHRS and YFSETQ. The CDR3 is made up of 15 amino acids.

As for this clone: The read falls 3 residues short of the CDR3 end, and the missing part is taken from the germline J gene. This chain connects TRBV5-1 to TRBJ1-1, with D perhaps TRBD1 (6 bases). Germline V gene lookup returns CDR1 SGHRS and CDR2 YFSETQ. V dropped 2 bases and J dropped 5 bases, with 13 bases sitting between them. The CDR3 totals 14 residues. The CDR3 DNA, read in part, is TGCGCCAGCAGCTTTGCAGGGGAGAAGACTGAA. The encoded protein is CASSFAGEKTE. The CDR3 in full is CASSFAGEKTEAFF.

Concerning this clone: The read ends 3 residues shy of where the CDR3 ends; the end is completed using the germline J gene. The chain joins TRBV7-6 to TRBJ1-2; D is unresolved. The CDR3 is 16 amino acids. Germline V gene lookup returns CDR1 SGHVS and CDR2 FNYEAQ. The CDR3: CASSPEGQTATYDYTF. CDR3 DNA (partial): TGTGCCAGCAGCCCCGAGGGCCAGACGGCGACCTACGAC. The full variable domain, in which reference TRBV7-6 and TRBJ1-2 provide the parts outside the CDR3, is GAGVSQSPRYKVTKRGQDVALRCDPISGHVSLYWYRQALGQGPEFLTYFNYEAQQDKSGLPNDRFSAERPEGSISTLTIQRTEQRDSAMYRCASSPEGQTATYDYTFGSGTRLTVV.

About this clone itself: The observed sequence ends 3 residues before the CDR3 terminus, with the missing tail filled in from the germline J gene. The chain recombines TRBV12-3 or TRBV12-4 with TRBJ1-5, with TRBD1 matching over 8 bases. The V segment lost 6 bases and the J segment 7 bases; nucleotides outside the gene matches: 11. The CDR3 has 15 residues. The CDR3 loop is CASSQDRGDSQPQHF. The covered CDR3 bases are TGTGCCAGCAGCCAAGACAGGGGCGATTCACAGCCC.

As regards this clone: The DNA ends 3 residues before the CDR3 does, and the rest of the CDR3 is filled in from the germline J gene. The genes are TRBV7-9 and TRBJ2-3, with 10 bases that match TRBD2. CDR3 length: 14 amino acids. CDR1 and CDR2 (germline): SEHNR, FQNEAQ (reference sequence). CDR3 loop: CASSTSGASETQYF. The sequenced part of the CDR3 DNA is TGTGCCAGCAGTACTAGCGGGGCTAGTGAGACG.

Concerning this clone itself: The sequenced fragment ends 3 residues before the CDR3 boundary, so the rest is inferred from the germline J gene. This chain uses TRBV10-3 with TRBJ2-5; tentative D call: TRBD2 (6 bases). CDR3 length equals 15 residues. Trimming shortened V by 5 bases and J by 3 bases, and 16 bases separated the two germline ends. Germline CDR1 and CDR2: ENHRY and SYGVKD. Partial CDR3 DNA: TGTGCCATCAGTTCAGCTCAGGGAGGAGAAGAGACC. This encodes CAISSAQGGEET. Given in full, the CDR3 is CAISSAQGGEETQYF.

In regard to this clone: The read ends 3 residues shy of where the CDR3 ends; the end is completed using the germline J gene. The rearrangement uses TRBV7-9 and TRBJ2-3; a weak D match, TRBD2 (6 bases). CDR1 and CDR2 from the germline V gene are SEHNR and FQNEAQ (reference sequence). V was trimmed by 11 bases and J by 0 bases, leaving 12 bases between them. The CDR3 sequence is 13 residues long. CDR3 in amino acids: CAGRGESTDTQYF. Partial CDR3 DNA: TGTGCCGGCCGCGGGGAAAGCACAGATACG. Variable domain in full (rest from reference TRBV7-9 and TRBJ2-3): DTGVSQNPRHKITKRGQNVTFRCDPISEHNRLYWYRQTLGQGPEFLTYFQNEAQLEKSRLLSDRFSAERPKGSFSTLEIQRTEQGDSAMYLCAGRGESTDTQYFGPGTRLTVL.

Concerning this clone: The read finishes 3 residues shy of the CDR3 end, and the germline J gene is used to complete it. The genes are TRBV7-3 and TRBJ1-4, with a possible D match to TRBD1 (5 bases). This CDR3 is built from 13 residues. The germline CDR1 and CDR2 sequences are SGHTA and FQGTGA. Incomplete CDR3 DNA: TGTGCCAGCAGCTTAACTAGGGACTCACCA. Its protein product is CASSLTRDSP. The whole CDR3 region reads CASSLTRDSPLFF.

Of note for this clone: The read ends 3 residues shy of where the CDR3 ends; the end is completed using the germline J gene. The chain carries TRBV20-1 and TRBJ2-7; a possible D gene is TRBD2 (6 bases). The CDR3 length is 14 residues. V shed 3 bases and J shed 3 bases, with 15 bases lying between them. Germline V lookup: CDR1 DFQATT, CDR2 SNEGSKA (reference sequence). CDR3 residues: CSASSAGTIYEQYF. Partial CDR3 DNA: TGCAGTGCTAGCTCGGCGGGGACGATCTACGAG.

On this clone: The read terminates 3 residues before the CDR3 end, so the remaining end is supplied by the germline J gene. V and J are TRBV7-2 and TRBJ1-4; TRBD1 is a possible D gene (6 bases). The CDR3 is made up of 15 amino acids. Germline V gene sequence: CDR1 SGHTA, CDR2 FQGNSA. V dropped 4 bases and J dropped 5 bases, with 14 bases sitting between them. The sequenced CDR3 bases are TGTGCCAGCAGCTCCACAGGGCAGTGGAATGAAAAA. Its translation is CASSSTGQWNEK. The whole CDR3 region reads CASSSTGQWNEKLFF.

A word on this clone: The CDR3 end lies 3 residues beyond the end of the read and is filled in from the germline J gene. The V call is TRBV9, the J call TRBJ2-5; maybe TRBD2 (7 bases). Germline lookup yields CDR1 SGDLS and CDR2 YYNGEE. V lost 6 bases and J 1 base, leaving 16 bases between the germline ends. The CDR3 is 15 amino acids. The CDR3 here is CASTKGGGAQETQYF. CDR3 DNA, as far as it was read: TGTGCCAGCACCAAGGGAGGGGGGGCCCAAGAGACC.

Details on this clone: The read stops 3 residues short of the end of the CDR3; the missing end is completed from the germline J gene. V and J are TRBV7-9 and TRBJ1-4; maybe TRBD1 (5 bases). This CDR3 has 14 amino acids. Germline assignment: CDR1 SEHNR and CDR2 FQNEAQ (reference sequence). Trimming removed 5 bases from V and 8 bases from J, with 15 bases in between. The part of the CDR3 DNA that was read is TGTGCCAGCAGCCGGCGGGGGGACCTCGAAAAA. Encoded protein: CASSRRGDLEK. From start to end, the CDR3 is CASSRRGDLEKLFF. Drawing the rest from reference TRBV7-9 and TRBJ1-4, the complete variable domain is DTGVSQNPRHKITKRGQNVTFRCDPISEHNRLYWYRQTLGQGPEFLTYFQNEAQLEKSRLLSDRFSAERPKGSFSTLEIQRTEQGDSAMYLCASSRRGDLEKLFFGSGTQLSVL.

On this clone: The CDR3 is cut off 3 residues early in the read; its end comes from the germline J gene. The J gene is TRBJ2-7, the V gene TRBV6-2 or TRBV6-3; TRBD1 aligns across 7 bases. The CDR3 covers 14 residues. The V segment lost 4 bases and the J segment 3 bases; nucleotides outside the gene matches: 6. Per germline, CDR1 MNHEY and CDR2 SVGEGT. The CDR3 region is CASSSVDRRYEQYF. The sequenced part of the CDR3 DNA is TGTGCCAGCAGTTCGGTGGACAGGCGCTACGAG.

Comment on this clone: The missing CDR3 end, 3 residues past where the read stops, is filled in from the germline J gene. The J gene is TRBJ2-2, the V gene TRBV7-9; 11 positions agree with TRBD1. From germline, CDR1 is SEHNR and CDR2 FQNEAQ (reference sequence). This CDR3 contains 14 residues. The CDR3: CASSTGQGAEKLFF. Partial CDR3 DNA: TGTGCCAGCAGCACAGGACAGGGGGCCGAAAAG.

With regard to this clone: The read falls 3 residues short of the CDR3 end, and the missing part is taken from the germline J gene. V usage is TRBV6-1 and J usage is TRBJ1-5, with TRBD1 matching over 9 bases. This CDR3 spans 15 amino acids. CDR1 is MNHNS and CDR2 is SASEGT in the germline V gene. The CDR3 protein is CASSEGDRDSNPQHF. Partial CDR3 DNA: TGTGCCAGCAGTGAAGGGGACAGGGACAGTAATCCC.